What follows describes a single TCR beta chain. Its antigen is unknown. The assay was immunoSEQ multiplex PCR, and TCRdb's table has in-frame clones only and misses some. The sample gives 6,300 or so clones, approximately 80% of which show up once; about 32% is in the top ten. CDR1 is MNHEY and CDR2 is SMNVEV in the germline V gene (reference sequence). The CDR3 sequence is 14 residues long. Trimming removed 1 base from V and 6 bases from J, with 9 bases in between. The sample originates from a study of somatic mutations in cytotoxic T cells in rheumatoid arthritis. For the study at large: Patient blood was drawn as 30 ml EDTA; the draw came right after diagnosis and before any treatment. Flow sorting at nearly 100% purity was applied to some V beta antibody-stained T-cell populations, which included V beta1+ cells sequenced for TCRB. Follow-up sampling took place during immunosuppressive therapy such as methotrexate, hydroxychloroquine and sulfasalazine. Points from the study as a whole: The clonality of CD8+ T cells was not significantly different between rheumatoid arthritis patients and age-matched healthy controls.

Sequences were derived from CD8+ T cells sorted from blood, sampled at a follow-up visit. V usage is TRBV27 and J usage is TRBJ2-2; a weak D match, TRBD1 (5 bases). This TCR was sampled from a woman aged 70-85 years with rheumatoid arthritis. This chain's CDR3 is CASSLFTGSGELFF. The DNA of the CDR3 is TGTGCCAGCAGTTTATTTACAGGATCCGGGGAGCTGTTTTTT.